The 13 T cell receptor beta chains below all came from one sample that was sequenced in a study of T cells in Graves' hyperthyroidism and ophthalmopathy. TCR beta CDR3 regions were amplified from RNA transcripts. In the first-round RT-PCR of the TCR CDR3, the HTBI primer set was used. MiXCR, applied by TCRdb to the multiplex PCR reads, yields one record per CDR3 protein. The sample yields around 340,000 distinct CDR3 sequences, 18% seen once. Source material: blood. Receptors originate from a woman in her forties or fifties with Graves' hyperthyroidism.

This clonotype was counted only a few times. The chain recombines TRBV11-2 with TRBJ2-2, with D unresolved. V was trimmed by 3 bases and J by 8 bases, leaving 10 bases between them. The CDR3 spans 13 residues. CDR1 and CDR2 from the germline V gene are SGHAT and FQNNGV. The CDR3 here is CASSLPPRGELFF. Here the CDR3 DNA reads TGTGCCAGCAGCTTGCCCCCTCGGGGGGAGCTGTTTTTT.

This clonotype was observed many times. The rearrangement uses TRBV20-1 and TRBJ2-1; either TRBD1 or TRBD2 may fit D (5 bases each). Germline CDR1 and CDR2: DFQATT and SNEGSKA (reference sequence). Trimming pared 1 base from V and 6 bases from J, leaving 19 bases between. This CDR3 contains 16 residues. Written as DNA, the CDR3 is TGCAGTGCTAGAGTCCAGGGCGGGTCGACGATCAATGAGCAGTTCTTC. Residues: CSARVQGGSTINEQFF.

The chain uses TRBV30 and TRBJ1-5, with 8 bases identical to TRBD1. The ends lost 0 bases at V and 0 bases at J; junction bases unmatched: 7. The CDR3 sequence is 17 residues long. Germline CDR1 GTSNPN, CDR2 SVGIG (reference sequence). CDR3 residues: CAWSVGQGGYSNQPQHF. CDR3 DNA sequence: TGTGCCTGGAGTGTAGGACAGGGAGGGTATAGCAATCAGCCCCAGCATTTT.

In its sample, this clonotype was seen many times. The chain uses TRBV28 and TRBJ2-5; D unclear. Trimming pared 4 bases from V and 2 bases from J, leaving 8 bases between. The CDR3 has 13 residues. CDR1 and CDR2 (germline): MDHEN, SYDVKM. The CDR3 DNA reads as TGTGCCAGCAGTTGGCAGACTCAAGAGACCCAGTACTTC. Its protein is CASSWQTQETQYF.

Ten or more counts support this clonotype. This chain connects TRBV20-1 to TRBJ1-2, with no clear D. Germline lookup yields CDR1 DFQATT and CDR2 SNEGSKA (reference sequence). This CDR3 has 12 residues. V lost 3 bases and J lost 1, with 6 bases in between. The CDR3 reads CSASTYNYGYTF. The CDR3 bases are TGCAGTGCTAGTACATATAACTATGGCTACACCTTC.

This clonotype was seen a few times. One junction end disagrees with the germline gene, perhaps due to a read error. The chain has TRBV7-3 and TRBJ2-1, with D possibly being TRBD2 (6 bases). The CDR3 runs 13 residues. The V gene's germline CDR1 is SGHTA and CDR2 FQGTGA. The CDR3 DNA is TGTGCCGGCAGCTTAGCGGTTTGGGATGAGCAGTTCTTC. Its protein is CAGSLAVWDEQFF.

CDR3 protein: CASSLRGRAEAFF. CDR3 sequence (DNA): TGTGCCAGCAGCTTACGAGGCCGGGCTGAAGCTTTCTTT. The chain couples TRBV7-2 to TRBJ1-1; unclear D gene. Germline CDR1 and CDR2: SGHTA and FQGNSA. The CDR3 spans 13 residues. V was trimmed by 2 bases and J by 6 bases, leaving 10 bases between them.

The chain recombines TRBV4-1 with TRBJ1-2; D is ambiguous. Trimming left V 0 bases short and J 4 bases short, with 9 bases between. The CDR3 contains 14 residues. Per germline, CDR1 MGHRA and CDR2 YSYEKL. This CDR3 is CASSQDWGSYGYTF. CDR3 sequence (DNA): TGCGCCAGCAGCCAAGATTGGGGATCCTATGGCTACACCTTC.

The rearrangement links TRBV7-8 to TRBJ2-7; D ambiguous. This CDR3 contains 15 residues. Germline values: CDR1 SGHVS, CDR2 FQNEAQ. V lost 6 bases and J lost 0, with 15 bases in between. In nucleotides, the CDR3 is TGTGCCAGCAGTCTCCGATATGGAAACTCCTACGAGCAGTACGTC. Protein: CASSLRYGNSYEQYV.

On this clonotype itself: At one boundary the junction diverges from the germline segment, which might be a read error. This chain connects TRBV7-9 to TRBJ2-2; TRBD1 agrees at 10 bases. The CDR3 loop spans 19 amino acids. CDR1 and CDR2 from the germline V gene are SEHNR and FQNEAQ (reference sequence). The CDR3 loop is CASSSHPDTGQGNAGELFF. In nucleotides, the CDR3 is TGTGCCAGCAGCTCCCACCCGGATACGGGACAGGGGAACGCCGGGGAGCTGTTTTTT.

A single count supports this clonotype. The V call is TRBV2, the J call TRBJ2-3; 8 bases map to TRBD1. V gave up 8 bases and J gave up 2 bases; unmatched junction bases: 9. Germline values: CDR1 SNHLY, CDR2 FYNNEI. This CDR3 comprises 15 residues. The CDR3 sequence is CASRSRTGTTDTQYF. The CDR3 DNA is TGTGCCAGCCGGTCGAGGACAGGGACCACAGATACGCAGTATTTT.

The chain recombines TRBV7-2 with TRBJ1-2; the D gene is possibly TRBD1 (5 bases). Trimming cost V 3 bases and J 6 bases, with 11 bases left between them. The CDR3 extends over 13 amino acids. Germline CDR1 SGHTA, CDR2 FQGNSA. The CDR3 sequence is CASSFSGYDGYTF. The CDR3 region has the DNA TGTGCCAGCAGCTTTTCAGGGTACGATGGCTACACCTTC.

This chain joins TRBV19 and TRBJ1-3; weak D call: TRBD1 (6 bases). Per the germline V gene, CDR1 is LNHDA and CDR2 is SQIVND (reference sequence). This CDR3 contains 17 residues. V gave up 4 bases and J gave up 0 bases, with 16 bases separating them. DNA for the CDR3: TGTGCCAGTAGTACTGGGACAACCTATTCCTCTGGAAACACCATATATTTT. Its protein is CASSTGTTYSSGNTIYF.